A single sample gave rise to the 2 T cell receptor beta chains below, sequenced in a study of cytomegalovirus exposure and HLA in healthy donors. The PCR contained 60 Vbeta and 13 Jbeta primers. Using immunoSEQ multiplex PCR, the repertoire was profiled, and TCRdb retains in-frame clones only, with some absent. The table shows tens of thousands of clones, with roughly 80% occurring only once. The sample taken for sequencing was PBMCs. The receptors were gathered from a woman in her twenties or thirties in good health and CMV-seronegative.

This chain links TRBV9 with TRBJ2-5; D may be TRBD1 (7 bases). Trimming stripped 0 bases from V and 1 base from J, with 10 bases between. Germline CDR1 and CDR2: SGDLS and YYNGEE. The CDR3 sequence is 15 residues long. The CDR3, as DNA: TGTGCCAGCAGCGTAGGGGGGGACAGCCAAGAGACCCAGTACTTC. Translation: CASSVGGDSQETQYF.

This clone was counted a few times. V is TRBV7-2 and J is TRBJ1-1, with 7 bases aligning to TRBD1. The CDR3 has 15 amino acids. V trimming: 1 base; J trimming: 4 bases; junction bases outside the gene matches: 6. CDR1 is SGHTA, CDR2 FQGNSA, per germline. The CDR3 protein is CASSLGGQLGTEAFF. CDR3 DNA: TGTGCCAGCAGCTTAGGGGGACAGTTGGGCACTGAAGCTTTCTTT.